The present T cell receptor beta chain was sequenced within a study of vaccination effects on CD4 cells after COVID-19. The study's findings and limits: Few convalescent patients were included, and no early post-infection timepoints were sampled. Most post-vaccine spike-reactive clones in convalescents were new, not infection-derived.

As concerns this clone: Its antigen is undetermined.

Produced via immunoSEQ multiplex PCR; TCRdb's table is partial and in-frame only. The sample comprises 17,000 or so clones, 70% to 75% of which are singletons, and approximately 15% rests with the top ten. With the ViraFEST assay, the study expanded antigen-specific CD4+ T cells using viral peptide pools, then sequenced them. Subsequent to a culture period of about nine days, CD4+ T cells were isolated. A PCR test confirmed that the person had SARS-CoV-2 infection between March and December 2020. V dropped 7 bases and J dropped 10 bases, with 14 bases sitting between them. This CDR3 is 12 amino acids long. Germline lookup yields CDR1 SGHNT and CDR2 YENEEA.

This chain links TRBV11-3 with TRBJ2-1; D remains unclear. The material sequenced was CD4+ T cells from PBMCs cultured with SARS-CoV-2 spike peptides, taken before COVID-19 vaccination. The TCR originated in a human donor who had a prior SARS-CoV-2 infection. The CDR3 DNA sequence: TGTGCCAGCACCTCATCAATAGGGGAGCAGTTCTTC. It codes for CASTSSIGEQFF.